Below are 6 T cell receptor beta chains sequenced from a single sample in a study of diagnostic markers for celiac disease. TCRdb reprocessed the reads and reports one entry per CDR3 protein, with no DNA. In total, the table holds around 7,500 distinct CDR3 sequences. The specimen sequenced was either unsorted cells or a sorted T cell fraction (not recorded which). The receptors come from a human donor. This table probably holds off-target reads from a library built for another chain.

The chain joins TRBV5-1 to TRBJ2-7; lacking DNA, the TRBD1 call made by TCRdb goes unchecked. CDR3 length: 15 residues. Germline V CDR1 and CDR2: SGHRS, YFSETQ. The CDR3 loop is CASSPGRGNAYEQYF.

The chain is built from TRBV19 and TRBJ1-5. From germline, CDR1 is LNHDA and CDR2 SQIVND (reference sequence). The CDR3 contains 16 residues. The CDR3 here is CASSTGEGPGNQPQHF.

V usage is TRBV2 and J usage is TRBJ2-2; the D call from TCRdb, TRBD1, cannot be confirmed without DNA. The CDR3 is 15 residues long. Germline V CDR1 and CDR2: SNHLY, FYNNEI. This CDR3 is CASTLLGQGAGELFF.

Frequency places this clonotype as medium-sized. This rearrangement joins TRBV29-1 to TRBJ2-2; TCRdb's D call, TRBD1, is unchecked because there is no DNA. The CDR3 covers 12 residues. Per the germline V gene, CDR1 is SQVTM and CDR2 is ANQGSEA. CDR3 loop: CSVGTGTGELFF.

The J gene is TRBJ1-2, the V gene TRBV19. The germline V gene has CDR1 LNHDA and CDR2 SQIVND (reference sequence). The CDR3 contains 14 residues. The CDR3 loop is CASSPGGASYGYTF.

The chain combines TRBV6-2 or TRBV6-3 with TRBJ1-5. Germline lookup yields CDR1 MNHEY and CDR2 SVGEGT. This CDR3 has 14 residues. The CDR3: CASRQTSSNQPQHF.